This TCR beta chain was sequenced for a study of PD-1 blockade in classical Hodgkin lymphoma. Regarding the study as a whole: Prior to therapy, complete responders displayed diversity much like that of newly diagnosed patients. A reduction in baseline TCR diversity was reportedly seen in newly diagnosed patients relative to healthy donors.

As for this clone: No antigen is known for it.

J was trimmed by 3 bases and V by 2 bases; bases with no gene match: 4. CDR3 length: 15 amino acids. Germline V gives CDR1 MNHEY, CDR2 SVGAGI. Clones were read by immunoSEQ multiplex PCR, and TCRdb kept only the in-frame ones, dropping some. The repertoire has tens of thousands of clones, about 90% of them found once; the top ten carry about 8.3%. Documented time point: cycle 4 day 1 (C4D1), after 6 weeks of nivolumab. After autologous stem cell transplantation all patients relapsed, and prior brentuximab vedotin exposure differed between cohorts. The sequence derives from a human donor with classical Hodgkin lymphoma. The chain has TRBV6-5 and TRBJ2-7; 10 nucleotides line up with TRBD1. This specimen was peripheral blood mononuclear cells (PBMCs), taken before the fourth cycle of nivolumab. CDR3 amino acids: CASSYRDRGLYEQYF. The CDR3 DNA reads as TGTGCCAGCAGTTACCGAGACAGGGGGCTCTACGAGCAGTACTTC.